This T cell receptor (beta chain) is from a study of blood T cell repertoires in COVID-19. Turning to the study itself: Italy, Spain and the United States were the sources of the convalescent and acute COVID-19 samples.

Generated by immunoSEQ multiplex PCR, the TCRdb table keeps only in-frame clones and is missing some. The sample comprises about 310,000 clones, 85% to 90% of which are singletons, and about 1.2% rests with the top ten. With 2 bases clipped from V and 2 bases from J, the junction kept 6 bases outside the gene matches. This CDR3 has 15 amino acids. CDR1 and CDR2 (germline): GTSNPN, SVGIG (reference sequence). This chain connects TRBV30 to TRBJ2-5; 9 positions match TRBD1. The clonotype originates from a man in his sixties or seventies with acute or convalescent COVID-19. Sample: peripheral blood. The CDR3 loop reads CAWSYGTGQQETQYF. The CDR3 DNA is TGTGCCTGGAGTTACGGGACAGGGCAGCAAGAGACCCAGTACTTC.